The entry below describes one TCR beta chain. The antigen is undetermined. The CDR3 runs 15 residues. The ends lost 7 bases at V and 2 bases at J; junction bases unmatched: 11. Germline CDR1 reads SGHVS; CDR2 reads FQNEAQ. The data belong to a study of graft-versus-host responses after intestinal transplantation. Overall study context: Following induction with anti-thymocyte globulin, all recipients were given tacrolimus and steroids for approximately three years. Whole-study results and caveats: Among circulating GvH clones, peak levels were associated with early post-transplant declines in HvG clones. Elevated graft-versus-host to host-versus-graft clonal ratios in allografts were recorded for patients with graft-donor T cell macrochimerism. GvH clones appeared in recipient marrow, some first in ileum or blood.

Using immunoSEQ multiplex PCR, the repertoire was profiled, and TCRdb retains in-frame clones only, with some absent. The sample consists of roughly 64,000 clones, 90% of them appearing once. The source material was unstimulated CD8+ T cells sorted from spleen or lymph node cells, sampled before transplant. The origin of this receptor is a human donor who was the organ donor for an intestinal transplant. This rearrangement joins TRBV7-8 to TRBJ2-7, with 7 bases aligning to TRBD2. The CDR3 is CASTPGASGTYEQYF. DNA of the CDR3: TGTGCCAGCACCCCCGGGGCTAGCGGAACCTACGAGCAGTACTTC. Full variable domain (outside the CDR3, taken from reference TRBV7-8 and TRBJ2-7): GAGVSQSPRYKVAKRGQDVALRCDPISGHVSLFWYQQALGQGPEFLTYFQNEAQLDKSGLPSDRFFAERPEGSVSTLKIQRTQQEDSAVYLCASTPGASGTYEQYFGPGTRLTVT.